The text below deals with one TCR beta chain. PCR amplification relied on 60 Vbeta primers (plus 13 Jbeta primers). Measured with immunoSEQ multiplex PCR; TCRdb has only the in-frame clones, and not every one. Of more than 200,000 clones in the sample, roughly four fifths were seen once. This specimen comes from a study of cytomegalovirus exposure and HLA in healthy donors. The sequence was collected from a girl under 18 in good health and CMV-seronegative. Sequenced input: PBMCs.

CDR3 loop: CASSLNQRGNYGYTF. The CDR3 region has the DNA TGTGCCAGCAGCTTAAACCAACGGGGAAACTATGGCTACACCTTC. The chain combines TRBV13 with TRBJ1-2; D ambiguous. The V gene lost 2 bases and the J gene lost 2 bases, with 12 bases spanning the gap. The germline V gene has CDR1 PRHDT and CDR2 FYEKMQ (reference sequence). The CDR3 is 15 amino acids.